Following are 5 T cell receptor beta chains from one sample sequenced in a study of molecular identifiers for immune sequencing clone quantification. TCRdb analysed the PCR reads with MiXCR anew, one entry per CDR3 protein. The sample records about 510,000 distinct CDR3 sequences, around a fifth being singletons. Sample: naive CD8+ T cells from blood, with Jurkat cell RNA spiked in. Stated subset: FACS-sorted CD8+CD4-CCR7+CD45RA+ naive T cells. These receptors were obtained from a human donor in good health. Some libraries in this study had Jurkat cell RNA spiked in.

This clonotype was seen ten or more times. V is TRBV3-1 and J is TRBJ2-3; D uncertain. Germline CDR1 LGHDT, CDR2 YNNKEL (reference sequence). This CDR3 contains 15 residues. The V end lost 1 base, the J end lost 2 bases, and 10 bases lay between the germline ends. The CDR3 sequence: CASSQAALVTDTQYF. DNA for the CDR3: TGTGCCAGCAGCCAAGCGGCTCTCGTCACAGATACGCAGTATTTT.

This chain uses TRBV11-3 with TRBJ2-1, with TRBD2 matching over 8 bases. V gave up 4 bases and J gave up 7 bases; unmatched junction bases: 15. Germline V gene sequence: CDR1 SGHNT, CDR2 YENEEA. The CDR3 covers 17 residues. The CDR3 sequence is CASSSNDAVGGRNEQFF. DNA of the CDR3: TGTGCCAGCAGCTCAAATGACGCCGTTGGCGGGAGGAATGAGCAGTTCTTC. The full variable domain, its missing parts supplied by reference TRBV11-3 and TRBJ2-1, is EAGVVQSPRYKIIEKKQPVAFWCNPISGHNTLYWYLQNLGQGPELLIRYENEEAVDDSQLPKDRFSAERLKGVDSTLKIQPAELGDSAVYLCASSSNDAVGGRNEQFFGPGTRLTVL.

With respect to this clonotype: One end of the junction varies from germline; a read error may be responsible. The V and J genes are TRBV20-1 and TRBJ2-7, with 10 bases fitting TRBD1. Per germline, CDR1 DFQATT and CDR2 SNEGSKA (reference sequence). This CDR3 is built from 15 residues. CDR3 region: CSARVRDRGSYEQHF. CDR3 DNA: TGCAGTGCTAGAGTCCGGGACAGGGGATCCTACGAGCAGCACTTC.

This clonotype was observed at least ten times. The chain carries TRBV6-6 and TRBJ2-5, with D possibly TRBD1 on 5 matching bases. CDR1 is MNHNY, CDR2 SVGAGI, per germline (reference sequence). Trimming left V 3 bases short and J 1 base short, with 9 bases between. The CDR3 covers 14 residues. The CDR3 loop is CASSYSDSQETQYF. The CDR3 DNA sequence: TGTGCCAGCAGTTATTCTGACAGCCAAGAGACCCAGTACTTC.

This chain uses TRBV5-6 with TRBJ2-3, with 9 bases that match TRBD1. CDR1 and CDR2 (germline): SGHDT, YYEEEE. After removal of 4 bases from V and 4 bases from J, the junction contained 4 bases not matched to a gene. The CDR3 totals 14 residues. The CDR3 DNA follows: TGTGCCAGCAGCCACGGACAGGGGTCAGATACGCAGTATTTT. It yields the protein CASSHGQGSDTQYF.